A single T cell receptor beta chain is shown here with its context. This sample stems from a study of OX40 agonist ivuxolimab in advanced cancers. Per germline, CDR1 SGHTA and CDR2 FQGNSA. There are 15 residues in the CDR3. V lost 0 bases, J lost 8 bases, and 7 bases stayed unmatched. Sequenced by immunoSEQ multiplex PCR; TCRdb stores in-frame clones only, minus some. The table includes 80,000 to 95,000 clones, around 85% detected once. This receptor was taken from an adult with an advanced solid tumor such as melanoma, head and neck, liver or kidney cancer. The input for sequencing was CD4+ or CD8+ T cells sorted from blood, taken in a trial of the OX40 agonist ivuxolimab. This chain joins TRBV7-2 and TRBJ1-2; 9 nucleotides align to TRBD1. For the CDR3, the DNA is TGTGCCAGCAGCTTAGCTGGGACAGGGCCCCGGGGCTACACCTTC. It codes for CASSLAGTGPRGYTF. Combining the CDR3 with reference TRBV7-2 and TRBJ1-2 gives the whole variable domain GAGVSQSPSNKVTEKGKDVELRCDPISGHTALYWYRQSLGQGLEFLIYFQGNSAPDKSGLPSDRFSAERTGGSVSTLTIQRTQQEDSAVYLCASSLAGTGPRGYTFGSGTRLTVV.